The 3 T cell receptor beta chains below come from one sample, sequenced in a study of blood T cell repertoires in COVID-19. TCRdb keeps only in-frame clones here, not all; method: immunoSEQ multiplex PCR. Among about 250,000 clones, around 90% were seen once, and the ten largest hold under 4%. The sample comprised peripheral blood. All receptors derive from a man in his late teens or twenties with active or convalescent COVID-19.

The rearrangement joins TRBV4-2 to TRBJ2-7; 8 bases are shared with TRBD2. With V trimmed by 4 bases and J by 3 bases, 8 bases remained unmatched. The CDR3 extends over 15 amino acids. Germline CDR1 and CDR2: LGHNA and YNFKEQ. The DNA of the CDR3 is TGTGCCAGCAGCCTCGGGGGTAGCGGGGACTACGAGCAGTACTTC. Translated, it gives CASSLGGSGDYEQYF.

The CDR3 sequence: CASSLALGPGTEAFF. DNA of the CDR3: TGTGCCAGCAGCTTAGCGTTGGGGCCGGGCACTGAAGCTTTCTTT. The rearrangement uses TRBV7-9 and TRBJ1-1, with D possibly TRBD1 on 5 matching bases. The CDR3 has 15 residues. V was pared by 0 bases and J by 4 bases, with 12 bases between. Germline values: CDR1 SEHNR, CDR2 FQNEAQ (reference sequence).

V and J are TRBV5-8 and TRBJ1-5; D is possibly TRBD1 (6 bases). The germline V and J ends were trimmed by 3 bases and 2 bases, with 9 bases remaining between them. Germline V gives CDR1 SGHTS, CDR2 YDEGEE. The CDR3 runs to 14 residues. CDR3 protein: CASSYAGGNQPQHF. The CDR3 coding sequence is TGTGCCAGCAGCTATGCAGGGGGCAATCAGCCCCAGCATTTT.